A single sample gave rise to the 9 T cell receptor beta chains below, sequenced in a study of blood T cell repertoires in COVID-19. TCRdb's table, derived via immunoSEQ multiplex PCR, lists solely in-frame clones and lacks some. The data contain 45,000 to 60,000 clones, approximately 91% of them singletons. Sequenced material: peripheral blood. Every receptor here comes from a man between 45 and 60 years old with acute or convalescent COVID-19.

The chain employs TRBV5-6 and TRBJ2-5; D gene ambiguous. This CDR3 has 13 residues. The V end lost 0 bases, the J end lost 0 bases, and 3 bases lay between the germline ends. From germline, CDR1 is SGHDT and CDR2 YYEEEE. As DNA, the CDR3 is TGTGCCAGCAGCTTGGCCTACCAAGAGACCCAGTACTTC. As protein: CASSLAYQETQYF.

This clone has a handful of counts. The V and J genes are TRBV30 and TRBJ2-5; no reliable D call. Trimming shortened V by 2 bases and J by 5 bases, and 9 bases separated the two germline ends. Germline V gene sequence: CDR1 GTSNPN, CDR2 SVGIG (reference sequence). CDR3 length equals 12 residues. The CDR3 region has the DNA TGTGCCTGGAGTCCCCTCTCGGAGACCCAGTACTTC. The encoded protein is CAWSPLSETQYF.

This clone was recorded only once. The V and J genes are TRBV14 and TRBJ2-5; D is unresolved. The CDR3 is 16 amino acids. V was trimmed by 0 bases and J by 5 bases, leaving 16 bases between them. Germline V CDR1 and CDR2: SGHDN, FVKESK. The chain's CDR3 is CASSQDNFGGLETQYF. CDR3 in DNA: TGTGCCAGCAGCCAAGATAATTTCGGTGGGCTGGAGACCCAGTACTTC.

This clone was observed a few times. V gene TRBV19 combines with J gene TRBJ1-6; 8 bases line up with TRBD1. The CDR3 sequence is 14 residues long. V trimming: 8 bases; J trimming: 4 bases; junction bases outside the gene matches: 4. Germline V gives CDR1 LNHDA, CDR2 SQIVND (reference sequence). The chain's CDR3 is CASSGGAYNSPLHF. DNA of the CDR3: TGTGCCAGTTCAGGGGGCGCTTATAATTCACCCCTCCACTTT.

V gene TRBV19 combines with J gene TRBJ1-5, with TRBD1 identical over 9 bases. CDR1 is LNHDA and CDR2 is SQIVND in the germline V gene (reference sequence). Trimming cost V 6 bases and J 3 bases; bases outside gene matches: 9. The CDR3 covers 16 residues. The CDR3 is CASSEHRGHSNQPQHF. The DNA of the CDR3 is TGTGCCAGTAGCGAACACAGGGGGCATTCCAATCAGCCCCAGCATTTT.

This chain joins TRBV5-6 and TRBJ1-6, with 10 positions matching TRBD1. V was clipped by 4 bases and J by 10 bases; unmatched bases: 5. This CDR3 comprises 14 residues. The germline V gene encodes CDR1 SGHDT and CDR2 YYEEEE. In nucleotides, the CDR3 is TGTGCCAGCAGCCGGGACAGGGGTGGATCACCCCTCCACTTT. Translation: CASSRDRGGSPLHF.

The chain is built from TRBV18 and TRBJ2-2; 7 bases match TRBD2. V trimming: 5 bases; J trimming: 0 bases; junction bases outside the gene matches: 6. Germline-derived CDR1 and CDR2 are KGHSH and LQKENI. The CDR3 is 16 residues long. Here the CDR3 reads CASSYEAGSNTGELFF. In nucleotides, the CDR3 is TGTGCCAGCTCATACGAAGCGGGATCGAACACCGGGGAGCTGTTTTTT.

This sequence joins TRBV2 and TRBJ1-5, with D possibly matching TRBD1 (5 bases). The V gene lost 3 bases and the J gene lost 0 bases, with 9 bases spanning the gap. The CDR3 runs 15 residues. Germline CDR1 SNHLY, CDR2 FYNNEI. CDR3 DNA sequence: TGTGCCAGCAGTGATTCCAGGGCTAGCAATCAGCCCCAGCATTTT. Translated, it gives CASSDSRASNQPQHF.

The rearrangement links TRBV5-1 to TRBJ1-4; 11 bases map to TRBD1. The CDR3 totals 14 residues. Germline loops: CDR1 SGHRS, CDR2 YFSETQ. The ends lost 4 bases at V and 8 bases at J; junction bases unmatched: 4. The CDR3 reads CASSPGTGGEKLFF. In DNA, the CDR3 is TGCGCCAGCAGCCCCGGGACAGGGGGGGAAAAACTGTTTTTT.